These 18 T cell receptor beta chains came from one sample sequenced in a study of CD8+CD57+ T cells in acquired aplastic anemia. Profiling of TCR beta VDJ combinations and CDR3 sequences used genomic DNA as template. TCRdb used MiXCR to reprocess the reads, holding one entry per CDR3 protein. The data contain around 64,000 distinct CDR3 sequences, under 55% of them seen just once; the ten biggest clones take up 2% to 3%. Sequencing used sorted CD4+, CD8+, or CD8+CD57+ T cells (not recorded which) from PBMCs. The receptors were sampled from a human donor in good health, serving as a control.

This clonotype was picked up many times. It is likely a read error, because the conserved phenylalanine at the end of the CDR3 is missing. The chain recombines TRBV5-1 with TRBJ2-5; perhaps TRBD1 as D (5 bases). V gave up 0 bases and J gave up 1 base, with 7 bases separating them. CDR1 and CDR2 from the germline V gene are SGHRS and YFSETQ. This CDR3 is built from 14 residues. CDR3 in DNA: TGCGCCAGCAGCTTGGCTGGGGCCCAAGAGACCCAGTACCTC. Translated: CASSLAGAQETQYL.

V is TRBV20-1 and J is TRBJ1-2; unclear D gene. The V and J ends lost 5 bases and 2 bases respectively, with 6 bases between them. Germline-derived CDR1 and CDR2 are DFQATT and SNEGSKA (reference sequence). This CDR3 is 11 amino acids long. The CDR3 spells CSAVLNYGYTF. The CDR3 DNA follows: TGCAGTGCTGTACTCAACTATGGCTACACCTTC.

This clonotype was counted many times. The V gene is TRBV3-1, the J gene TRBJ2-5; D gene uncertain. Trimming took 4 bases from V and 5 from J, leaving 8 bases between them. The germline gives CDR1 LGHDT, CDR2 YNNKEL (reference sequence). The CDR3 totals 12 residues. The CDR3 DNA sequence: TGTGCCAGCAGCCTATCTAGGGAGACCCAGTACTTC. This translates into CASSLSRETQYF.

The chain links TRBV25-1 to TRBJ1-2, with 8 bases matching TRBD1. The length of the CDR3 is 17 residues. Germline-derived CDR1 and CDR2 are MGHDK and SYGVNS. V trimming: 0 bases; J trimming: 6 bases; junction bases outside the gene matches: 12. This CDR3 is CASSEYIRAGGENGYTF. For the CDR3, the DNA is TGTGCCAGCAGTGAATATATAAGGGCAGGGGGCGAGAATGGCTACACCTTC.

The rearrangement links TRBV19 to TRBJ1-5; possible D gene TRBD1, 5 bases. The germline gives CDR1 LNHDA, CDR2 SQIVND (reference sequence). Deletions cut 6 bases from V and 7 bases from J, with 16 bases between. The CDR3 runs 14 residues. DNA for the CDR3: TGTGCCAGTAGCTCCACGGGGGGAGGACAGCCCCAGCATTTT. This translates into CASSSTGGGQPQHF.

The gene calls are TRBV2 and TRBJ2-6, with TRBD2 identical over 9 bases. V gave up 4 bases and J gave up 8 bases; unmatched junction bases: 6. The CDR3 consists of 15 residues. CDR1 and CDR2 (germline): SNHLY, FYNNEI. In DNA form, the CDR3 reads TGTGCCAGCAGTGTAGCGGGGGATGTGACCAACGTCCTGACTTTC. Its translation is CASSVAGDVTNVLTF.

The chain uses TRBV19 and TRBJ2-7, with 10 bases identical to TRBD1. Trimming took 1 base from V and 1 from J; bases not matched to a gene: 1. Per the germline V gene, CDR1 is LNHDA and CDR2 is SQIVND (reference sequence). CDR3 length: 15 amino acids. Here the CDR3 DNA reads TGTGCCAGTAGTATAGTGGGACAGGGGTCCTACGAGCAGTACTTC. Its protein is CASSIVGQGSYEQYF.

This clonotype showed up just once. This sequence joins TRBV11-2 and TRBJ2-1; 7 bases map to TRBD1. The ends lost 3 bases at V and 9 bases at J; junction bases unmatched: 8. The V gene's germline CDR1 is SGHAT and CDR2 FQNNGV. The length of the CDR3 is 14 residues. CDR3 in amino acids: CASSFDRDRVEQFF. The CDR3 region has the DNA TGTGCCAGCAGCTTCGATCGCGACAGGGTTGAGCAGTTCTTC.

In its sample, this clonotype was seen many times. This chain joins TRBV9 and TRBJ2-1; 10 nucleotides agree with TRBD2. Germline values: CDR1 SGDLS, CDR2 YYNGEE. J lost 3 bases, V lost 0 bases, and 6 bases had no gene match. CDR3 length: 17 amino acids. CDR3 amino acids: CASSVEVLAGVYNEQFF. The CDR3 DNA reads as TGTGCCAGCAGCGTAGAGGTCCTAGCGGGAGTCTACAATGAGCAGTTCTTC. The entire variable domain, with the rest obtained from reference TRBV9 and TRBJ2-1, is as follows: DSGVTQTPKHLITATGQRVTLRCSPRSGDLSVYWYQQSLDQGLQFLIQYYNGEERAKGNILERFSAQQFPDLHSELNLSSLELGDSALYFCASSVEVLAGVYNEQFFGPGTRLTVL.

This clonotype has a handful of counts. The chain carries TRBV15 and TRBJ2-3; a possible D gene is TRBD2 (5 bases). The V end lost 1 base, the J end lost 0 bases, and 8 bases lay between the germline ends. Germline CDR1 LNHNV, CDR2 YYDKDF (reference sequence). CDR3 length: 15 residues. The CDR3, as DNA: TGTGCCACCAGCAGAGTGGACTCTAGCACAGATACGCAGTATTTT. Residues: CATSRVDSSTDTQYF.

This chain joins TRBV6-1 and TRBJ1-3, with TRBD1 as a possible D gene (5 bases). Trimming took 3 bases from V and 1 from J, leaving 10 bases between them. The CDR3 has 15 amino acids. The V gene's germline CDR1 is MNHNS and CDR2 SASEGT. The CDR3 sequence is CASSESRESGNTIYF. For the CDR3, the DNA is TGTGCCAGCAGTGAGAGCAGGGAATCTGGAAACACCATATATTTT.

The chain carries TRBV20-1 and TRBJ1-1; TRBD1 matches at 11 bases. Trimming at V came to 4 bases and at J to 4 bases, leaving 5 bases not matched to a gene. The CDR3 runs 14 residues. Germline V lookup: CDR1 DFQATT, CDR2 SNEGSKA (reference sequence). The CDR3 DNA reads as TGCAGTGCTAAAAGGACAGGGGGCATCACTGAAGCTTTCTTT. Residues: CSAKRTGGITEAFF.

CDR3 in amino acids: CASSATNQPQHF. The CDR3 nucleotides read TGTGCCAGCAGCGCAACTAATCAGCCCCAGCATTTT. The chain carries TRBV7-2 and TRBJ1-5; D is undetermined. Per germline, CDR1 SGHTA and CDR2 FQGNSA. The length of the CDR3 is 12 residues. V was cut by 5 bases and J by 4 bases, with 6 bases left in between.

The rearrangement uses TRBV20-1 and TRBJ1-5; no firm D call. The V end was cut by 3 bases, the J end by 0 bases, with 6 bases between. CDR1 and CDR2 from the germline V gene are DFQATT and SNEGSKA (reference sequence). CDR3 length equals 13 residues. The CDR3 DNA is TGCAGTGCTAGCTGGGATAGCAATCAGCCCCAGCATTTT. Protein product: CSASWDSNQPQHF.

The count of this clonotype is one. The V call is TRBV20-1, the J call TRBJ1-2, with TRBD1 identical over 8 bases. J lost 8 bases, V lost 1 base, and 9 bases had no gene match. CDR1 DFQATT and CDR2 SNEGSKA come from the germline V gene (reference sequence). This CDR3 comprises 14 residues. The CDR3 region is CSARAGTGGEGYTF. In DNA form, the CDR3 reads TGCAGTGCTAGAGCCGGGACAGGAGGAGAAGGCTACACCTTC.

This rearrangement joins TRBV7-8 to TRBJ2-5; possibly TRBD1 or TRBD2 for D (5 bases each). Germline CDR1 reads SGHVS; CDR2 reads FQNEAQ. V gave up 5 bases and J gave up 1 base, with 8 bases separating them. This CDR3 region has 13 residues. The CDR3 sequence: CASSGAGQETQYF. CDR3 coding DNA: TGTGCCAGCAGCGGGGCGGGCCAAGAGACCCAGTACTTC.

This clonotype was counted a few times. V and J are TRBV10-2 and TRBJ1-2, with a tentative D call TRBD1 (6 bases). This CDR3 spans 13 amino acids. Germline CDR1 reads WSHSY; CDR2 reads SAAADI. Trimming removed 6 bases at V and 0 bases at J, with 8 bases between. The CDR3 sequence is CASRTGANYGYTF. The CDR3 DNA reads as TGCGCCAGCAGGACAGGAGCTAACTATGGCTACACCTTC.

This clonotype was seen at least ten times. The J gene is TRBJ2-5, the V gene TRBV11-2; TRBD1 is a possible D gene (6 bases). Germline V gene sequence: CDR1 SGHAT, CDR2 FQNNGV. Trimming left V 5 bases short and J 2 bases short, with 21 bases between. The CDR3 is made up of 17 amino acids. The CDR3 DNA reads TGTGCCAGCAGCGACCTTCTTCGTGGACAGCAGCAAGAGACCCAGTACTTC. It codes for CASSDLLRGQQQETQYF.